Listed below are T cell receptor beta chains from one sample, sequenced in a study of T cell responses to AZD1222 COVID-19 vaccine. Here immunoSEQ multiplex PCR was the method, and the copy in TCRdb shows in-frame clones only, minus some. The sample comprises 90,000 to 150,000 clones, approximately 86% of which are singletons, and around 2.6% rests with the top ten. This material consisted of peripheral blood, taken 28 days after the second AZD1222 dose. The receptor source for this set is an adult who received the AZD1222 COVID-19 vaccine. Each CDR3 is given without its conserved first and last residue. D genes are given only for firm matches.

TRBD1	TRBV27	TRBJ1-1	ASSLSTGVTEAF
.	TRBV27	TRBJ1-2	ASSPQDSSYGYT
.	TRBV9	TRBJ2-7	ASSVDRDFSYEQY
TRBD1	TRBV6-1	TRBJ1-2	ASSDRDRLNYGYT
TRBD2	TRBV18	TRBJ2-7	ASSPMVTSGRTGLLEQY
.	TRBV9	TRBJ1-6	ASSVGGKGSPLH
TRBD2	TRBV19	TRBJ2-5	ASSLASGETQY
.	TRBV5-1	TRBJ1-1	ASSLAVLSGTEAF
TRBD1	TRBV18	TRBJ2-1	ASSPSTGGVEQF
TRBD1	TRBV2	TRBJ1-2	ASIIQGLYGYT
TRBD2	TRBV5-8	TRBJ2-2	ASSWGLAGSNTGELF
.	TRBV12-3/TRBV12-4	TRBJ2-7	ASRPGAREQY
.	TRBV6-5	TRBJ2-5	ASRQGAQETQY
.	TRBV9	TRBJ2-2	ASSTNALHDANTGELF
.	TRBV10-3	TRBJ2-5	AISESLAAQETQY
.	TRBV4-3	TRBJ2-1	ASSQRRGNEQF
.	TRBV7-9	TRBJ2-7	ASSLKGSYEQY
.	TRBV19	TRBJ1-5	ASSITGPQH
.	TRBV9	TRBJ2-2	ASSVGSTARSGELF
.	TRBV6-2/TRBV6-3	TRBJ1-2	ASSPMKTGRSYGYT
TRBD1	TRBV30	TRBJ2-7	AWATGGPYEQY
.	TRBV11-3	TRBJ2-2	ASSLGVGGAGELF
TRBD1	TRBV19	TRBJ1-4	ASSLRTGHEKLF
TRBD1	TRBV7-3	TRBJ2-1	ASSLVPIGGDEQF
TRBD2	TRBV5-1	TRBJ2-5	ASSWNLGTSGGKTQY
TRBD2	TRBV7-2	TRBJ2-1	ASRPSGGGYNEQF
.	TRBV9	TRBJ1-3	ASSAREVSGNTIY
.	TRBV29-1	TRBJ1-1	SAALVNTEAF
.	TRBV12-3/TRBV12-4	TRBJ2-1	ASSLSGSAEQF
.	TRBV15	TRBJ2-1	ATSFPSGYNEQF
.	TRBV11-3	TRBJ1-3	ASSPGSPGNTIY
TRBD1	TRBV7-9	TRBJ1-1	ASSPQQGANTEAF
.	TRBV12-3/TRBV12-4	TRBJ1-3	ASSRTYLDTIY
TRBD1	TRBV6-1	TRBJ1-1	ASSDPGRGTGTEAF
.	TRBV18	TRBJ2-3	ASSPSLTDTQY
.	TRBV14	TRBJ1-1	ASSRRTDSDLLGTEAF
TRBD2	TRBV7-2	TRBJ2-5	ASSLGLAGAQETQY
.	TRBV11-2	TRBJ1-1	ASSLTGTSPNTEAF
.	TRBV21-1	TRBJ1-5	ASSRPGGGFVQPQH